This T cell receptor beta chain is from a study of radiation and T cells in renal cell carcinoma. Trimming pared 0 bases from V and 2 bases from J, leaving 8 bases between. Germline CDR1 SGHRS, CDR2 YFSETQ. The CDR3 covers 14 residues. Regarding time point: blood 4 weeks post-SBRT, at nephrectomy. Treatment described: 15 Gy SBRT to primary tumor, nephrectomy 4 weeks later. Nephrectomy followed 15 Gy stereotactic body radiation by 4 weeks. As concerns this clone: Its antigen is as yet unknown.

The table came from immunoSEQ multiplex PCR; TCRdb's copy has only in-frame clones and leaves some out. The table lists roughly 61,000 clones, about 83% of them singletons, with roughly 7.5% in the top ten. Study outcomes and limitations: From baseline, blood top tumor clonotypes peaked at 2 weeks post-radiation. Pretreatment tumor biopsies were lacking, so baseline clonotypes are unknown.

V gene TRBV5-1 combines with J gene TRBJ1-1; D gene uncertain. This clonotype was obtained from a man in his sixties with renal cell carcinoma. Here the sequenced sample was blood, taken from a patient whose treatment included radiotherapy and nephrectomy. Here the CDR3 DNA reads TGCGCCAGCAGCTTGGGGGCAGGAAACACTGAAGCTTTCTTT. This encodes CASSLGAGNTEAFF.